One T cell receptor beta chain is described in this entry. Its cognate antigen is unknown. The data are from a study of cytomegalovirus exposure and HLA in healthy donors. Study-level background: An analysis done earlier identified around 100 million unique TCR beta sequences from 190 million or so T cells.

In germline, CDR1 is SGHTA, CDR2 FQGNSA. The CDR3 sequence is 14 residues long. V was cut by 4 bases and J by 3 bases, with 7 bases left in between. With 60 Vbeta and 13 Jbeta primers, the PCR was carried out. Generated by immunoSEQ multiplex PCR, the TCRdb table keeps only in-frame clones and is missing some. The data show roughly 180,000 clones, approximately 80% seen once. Study results and limitations: For presence/absence analyses, sequencing depth was assumed to be roughly uniform across donors. Being indistinguishable, some V segments were excluded, TRBV6-2 and TRBV6-3 among them. Follow-up analysis found HLA locus-dependent TCR association rates, highest for DRB1 and lowest for HLA-C.

The receptor was isolated from a man between 18 and 29 years old in good health and CMV-seronegative. This chain uses TRBV7-2 with TRBJ1-6; D not certain. The specimen sequenced was PBMCs. The CDR3 region has the DNA TGTGCCAGCAGCTCTACTGACTATAATTCACCCCTCCACTTT. This gives the protein CASSSTDYNSPLHF.